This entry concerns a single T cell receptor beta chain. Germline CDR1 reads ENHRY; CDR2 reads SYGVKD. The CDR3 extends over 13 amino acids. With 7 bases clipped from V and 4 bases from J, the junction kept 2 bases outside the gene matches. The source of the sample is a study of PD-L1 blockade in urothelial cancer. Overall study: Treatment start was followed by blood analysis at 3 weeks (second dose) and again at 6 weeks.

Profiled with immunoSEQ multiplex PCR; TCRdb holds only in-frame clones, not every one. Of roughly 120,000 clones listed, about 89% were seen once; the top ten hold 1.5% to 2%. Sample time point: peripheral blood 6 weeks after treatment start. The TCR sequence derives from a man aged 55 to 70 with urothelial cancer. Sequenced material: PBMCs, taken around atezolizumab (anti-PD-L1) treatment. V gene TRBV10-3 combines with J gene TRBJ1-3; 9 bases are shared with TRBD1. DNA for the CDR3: TGTGCCATCACCGGGACAGGGGGAAACACCATATATTTT. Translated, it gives CAITGTGGNTIYF.